This TCR beta chain is from a study of T cell changes during pregnancy in multiple sclerosis (dated by TCRdb to the late 2010s). A note on the overall study: Changes in the T cell repertoire over the course of pregnancy were examined in this study in women with multiple sclerosis.

A remark on this clone: The antigen it recognizes is unknown. Base quality data are lacking; no much larger clone is found one base away.

Library creation used the immunoSEQ multiplex PCR assay. This is the immuneACCESS table as TCRdb keeps it, with only in-frame sequences that have V and J called. A part of the clones is gone; compared with another copy, unresolved V genes explain less than half, and the rest is unexplained. The sample records about 67,000 clones, around 92% of which are singletons. The top ten hold more than 2.5% of the sample. Including the terminal cysteine and phenylalanine, the CDR3 comprises 13 residues. The entry retains the CDR3 DNA only, 39 bases that are in frame from base 1. Trimming at the junction amounts to 2 bases on V and 7 bases on J, and the germline ends lie 12 bases apart. Taken from the germline V gene (reference sequence), the CDR1 and CDR2 loops are SGHNT and YYREEE.

The sequencing used peripheral blood, collected in the second trimester of pregnancy. This TCR derives from a female donor in good health, enrolled as a control in a pregnancy study. The chain is made from TRBV5-4 and TRBJ2-5, with no confident D gene call. The nucleotides read TGTGCCAGCAGCTTCGATCCGCCGGGGACCCAGTACTTC. It translates as CASSFDPPGTQYF.